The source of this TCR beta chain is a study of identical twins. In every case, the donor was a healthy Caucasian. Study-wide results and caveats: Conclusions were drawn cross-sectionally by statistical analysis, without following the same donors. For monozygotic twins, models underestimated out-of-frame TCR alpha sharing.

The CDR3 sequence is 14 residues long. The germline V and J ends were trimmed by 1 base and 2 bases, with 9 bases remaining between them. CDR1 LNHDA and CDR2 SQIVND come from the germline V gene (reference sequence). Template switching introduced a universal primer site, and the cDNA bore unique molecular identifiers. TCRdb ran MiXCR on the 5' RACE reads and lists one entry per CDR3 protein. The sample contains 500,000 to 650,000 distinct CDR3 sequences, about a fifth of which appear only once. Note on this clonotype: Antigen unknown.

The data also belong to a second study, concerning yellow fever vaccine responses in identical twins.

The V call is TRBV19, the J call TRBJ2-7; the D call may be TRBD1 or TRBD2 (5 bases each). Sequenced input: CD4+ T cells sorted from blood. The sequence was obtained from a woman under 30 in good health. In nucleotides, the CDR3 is TGTGCCAGTAGTATAGGGGGGAGTGCCTACGAGCAGTACTTC. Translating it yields CASSIGGSAYEQYF. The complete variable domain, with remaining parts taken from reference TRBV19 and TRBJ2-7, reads DGGITQSPKYLFRKEGQNVTLSCEQNLNHDAMYWYRQDPGQGLRLIYYSQIVNDFQKGDIAEGYSVSREKKESFPLTVTSAQKNPTAFYLCASSIGGSAYEQYFGPGTRLTVT.